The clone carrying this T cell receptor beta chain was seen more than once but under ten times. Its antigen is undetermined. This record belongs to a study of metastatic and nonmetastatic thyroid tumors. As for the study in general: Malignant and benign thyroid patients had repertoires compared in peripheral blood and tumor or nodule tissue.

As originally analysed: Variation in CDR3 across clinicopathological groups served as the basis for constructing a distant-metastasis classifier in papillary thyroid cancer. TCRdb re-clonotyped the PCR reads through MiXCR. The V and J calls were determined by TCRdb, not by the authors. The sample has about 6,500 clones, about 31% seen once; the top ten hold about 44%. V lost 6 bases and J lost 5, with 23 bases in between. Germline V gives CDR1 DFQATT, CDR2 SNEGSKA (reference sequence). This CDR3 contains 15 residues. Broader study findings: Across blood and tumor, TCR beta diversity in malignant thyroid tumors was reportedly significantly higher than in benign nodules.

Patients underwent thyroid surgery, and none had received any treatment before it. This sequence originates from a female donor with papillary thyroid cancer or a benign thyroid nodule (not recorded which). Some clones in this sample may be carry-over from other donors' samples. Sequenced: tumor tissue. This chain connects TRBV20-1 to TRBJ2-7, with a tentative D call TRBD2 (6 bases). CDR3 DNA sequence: TGCAGTGCCAGTCAGGGTGGGAGGTCCGACCACGAGCAGTACTTC. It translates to CSASQGGRSDHEQYF.